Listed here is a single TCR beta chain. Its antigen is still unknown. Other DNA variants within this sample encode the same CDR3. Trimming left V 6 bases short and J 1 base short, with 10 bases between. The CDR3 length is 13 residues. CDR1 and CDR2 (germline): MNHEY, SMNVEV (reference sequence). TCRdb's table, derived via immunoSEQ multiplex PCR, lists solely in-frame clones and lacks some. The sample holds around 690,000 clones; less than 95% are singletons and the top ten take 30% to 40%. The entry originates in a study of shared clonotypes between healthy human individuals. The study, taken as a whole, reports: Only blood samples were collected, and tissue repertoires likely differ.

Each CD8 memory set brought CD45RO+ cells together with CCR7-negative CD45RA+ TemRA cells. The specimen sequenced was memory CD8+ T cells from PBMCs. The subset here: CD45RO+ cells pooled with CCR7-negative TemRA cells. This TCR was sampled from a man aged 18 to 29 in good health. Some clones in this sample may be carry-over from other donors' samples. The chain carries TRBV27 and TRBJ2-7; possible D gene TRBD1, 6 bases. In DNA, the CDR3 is TGTGCCAGCAGCCTGGGACAATCCTACGAGCAGTACTTC. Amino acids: CASSLGQSYEQYF.